This T cell receptor (beta chain) derives from a study of shared clonotypes between healthy human individuals. General study points: Represented diversity (both genetic and exposure-history) was limited by the small number of donors.

As concerns this clone: Its antigen remains unknown.

The data were produced by immunoSEQ multiplex PCR, yet TCRdb's version contains in-frame clones alone and is incomplete. The profile shows about half a million clones, roughly 80% of them singletons. Unmatched junction bases numbered 3, after V lost 3 bases and J lost 1 base. CDR1 is SQVTM, CDR2 ANQGSEA, per germline. CDR3 length: 14 residues. The source is a woman aged 40-49 years in good health. Some clones in this sample may be carry-over from other donors' samples. The sample consisted of PBMCs. The chain is built from TRBV29-1 and TRBJ1-1; 9 nucleotides line up with TRBD1. The CDR3 DNA is TGCAGCGTTGAGAGGGACAGGGCGAACACTGAAGCTTTCTTT. It is translated as CSVERDRANTEAFF.